This T cell receptor (beta chain) is from a study of CD8 T cells in ankylosing spondylitis. Study-wide points: Fewer than 10 highly homologous variants made up a TCR beta motif that seemed to typify ankylosing spondylitis blood. Reactive arthritis synovial fluid and blood previously showed some of these motif variants.

Of note for this clonotype: Its cognate antigen is unknown.

For TCR beta, libraries came from quantitative 5'-RACE with molecular barcodes. TCRdb re-called the 5' RACE reads with MiXCR, one entry per CDR3 protein. The sample includes about 440,000 distinct CDR3 sequences, approximately 17% of them seen just once. Sequenced sample: blood, either unsorted or a sorted T cell fraction (not recorded which). The receptor's source is a male donor with ankylosing spondylitis.

This CDR3 reads CSARVGGQETQYF. The CDR3, as DNA: TGCAGTGCTAGAGTTGGGGGCCAAGAGACCCAGTACTTC. This chain connects TRBV20-1 to TRBJ2-5, with D tentatively TRBD1 or TRBD2 (5 bases each). The V end was cut by 1 base, the J end by 1 base, with 7 bases between. Germline values: CDR1 DFQATT, CDR2 SNEGSKA (reference sequence). The CDR3 extends over 13 amino acids.